The clone carrying this T cell receptor beta chain was recorded at least ten times. Its antigen remains unknown. It was the library that attached unique molecular identifiers to individual cDNA molecules. TCRdb reprocessed the RACE reads via MiXCR and lists one record per CDR3 protein. The sample yields roughly 140,000 distinct CDR3 sequences, over 9.5% seen once. Time point reported: patch test 2, 6 weeks after DPC sensitization. Treatment meaning: therapeutic diphenylcyclopropenone sensitization with weekly scalp DPC. The CDR3 loop spans 14 amino acids. CDR1 and CDR2 (germline): MNHEY, SMNVEV (reference sequence). V was trimmed by 5 bases and J by 2 bases, leaving 11 bases between them. This sample is part of a study of human T cells and chemical hapten exposure. Study overall: Upper-back patch tests with 0.01% DPC were read at 6 days.

Regarding the study as a whole: Against controls, expanded TCRs gave rise to significantly more large CDR3 similarity clusters. Patch test score was positively correlated with the counts of TCRs that had expanded at PT1.

This chain uses TRBV27 with TRBJ2-3, with D perhaps matching TRBD2 (5 bases). The input for sequencing was whole blood, taken in connection with sensitization to the hapten diphenylcyclopropenone (DPC). The sequence came from a woman aged 45-60 years with alopecia areata. Some clones in this sample may be carry-over from other donors' samples. The CDR3 coding sequence is TGTGCCAGCAGTGCTGGACTCCTCACAGATACGCAGTATTTT. Translated, it gives CASSAGLLTDTQYF.